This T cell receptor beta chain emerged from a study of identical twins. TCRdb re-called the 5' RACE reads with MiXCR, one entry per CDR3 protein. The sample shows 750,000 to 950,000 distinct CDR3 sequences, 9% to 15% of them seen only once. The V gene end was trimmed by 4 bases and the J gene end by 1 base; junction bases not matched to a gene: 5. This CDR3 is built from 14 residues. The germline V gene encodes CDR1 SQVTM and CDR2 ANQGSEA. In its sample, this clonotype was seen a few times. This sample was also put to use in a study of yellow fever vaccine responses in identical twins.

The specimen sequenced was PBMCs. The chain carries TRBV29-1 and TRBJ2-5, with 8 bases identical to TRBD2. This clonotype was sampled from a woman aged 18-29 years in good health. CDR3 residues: CSVGGGGSQETQYF. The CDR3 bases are TGCAGCGTTGGTGGCGGGGGGTCCCAAGAGACCCAGTACTTC.